The TCR beta chain described here comes from a study of blood T cell repertoires in COVID-19 (dated by TCRdb to the early 2020s). Looking at the study overall: The collaborator samples originated in the United States, Italy and Spain and spanned the acute and convalescent phases of COVID-19. The repertoires were released in a freely available public database meant as a resource for research on the immune response to SARS-CoV-2. The material from the prospective study consisted of cDNA or gDNA derived from T cells, B-cell-depleted T cells, or PBMCs. The samples were drawn from two sources: the first 160 participants of the ongoing ImmuneRACE study, and over 950 subjects contributed by 6 global collaborators. Nearly every sample came with metadata listing a de-identified subject ID, COVID-19 status, age in years and sex. HLA class I and class II types, where available, came from metadata supplied by the sample provider rather than from assay-based typing. The dataset comprised deeply sampled blood TCRbeta repertoires from subjects exposed to, actively infected with, or recovered from COVID-19.

Broader findings and caveats from the paper: How much clinical and demographic metadata was included differed by source and by participant, and the metadata was provided uncurated.

Collaborating institutions collected whole blood in K2EDTA tubes following their own protocols. For TCRbeta analysis, collaborators shipped samples as frozen whole blood, isolated PBMCs, or DNA extracted from either of those sample types. Its CDR3 holds 14 amino acids, cysteine through phenylalanine. This entry keeps only the CDR3 DNA: 42 bases, framed from base 1. The germline V gene supplies CDR1 MNHEY and CDR2 SVGEGT. Trimming takes 2 bases from V and 4 bases from J, and the germline ends sit 9 bases apart. The immunoSEQ Assay, a bias-controlled multiplex PCR, was used to amplify TCRbeta CDR3 regions from genomic DNA. The authors' analysis ran thus. The number of nucleated cells in each sample was estimated by amplification of reference gene primers within the assay. To quantify the absolute abundance of each unique TCRbeta CDR3 rearrangement, sequence reads were collapsed and filtered. For each sample, productive Simpson clonality was calculated as the square root of Simpson's diversity index over productive rearrangements. Drawn from immuneACCESS, this table holds only the in-frame rearrangements with V and J called that TCRdb kept. Clones are partly lost; checked studies trace under half to an unresolved V gene and leave the rest unexplained. Clone size and the V and J calls come from that table; the DNA yielded D and trimming. The sample has just under 65,000 clones on record, more than 65% of them singletons. The leading ten clones occupy more than 5% of the sample.

Notes on this clone: The specificity of this receptor is unknown. It has no much larger one-base neighbor in the sample; base qualities were not kept.

The material sequenced was peripheral blood. The TCR originated in a human donor in a cohort sampled during active COVID-19. This sequence uses TRBV6-2 or TRBV6-3 and TRBJ2-1, with TRBD2 as a weak D call on 6 bases. The DNA sequence is as follows: TGTGCCAGCAGTTACACGGGACTGTACAATGAGCAGTTCTTC. It specifies CASSYTGLYNEQFF.